This T cell receptor (beta chain) was documented in a study of blood T cell repertoires in COVID-19. Sequencing was performed with immunoSEQ multiplex PCR; in TCRdb, only in-frame clones are kept and a portion is missing. The data hold about 210,000 clones, with 87% observed a single time. The CDR3 extends over 18 amino acids. V lost 6 bases to trimming and J lost 1 base; unmatched junction nucleotides: 11. Germline loops: CDR1 MNHEY, CDR2 SMNVEV (reference sequence). The clonotype originates from a man younger than 35 with acute COVID-19. This chain links TRBV27 with TRBJ2-1; 11 bases fit TRBD2. Sequenced sample: PBMCs or T cells enriched from blood (not recorded which). The CDR3 nucleotides are TGTGCCAGCAGCTCTTTTAGCGGGAGGGCCAGATCCTACAATGAGCAGTTCTTC. It codes for CASSSFSGRARSYNEQFF.